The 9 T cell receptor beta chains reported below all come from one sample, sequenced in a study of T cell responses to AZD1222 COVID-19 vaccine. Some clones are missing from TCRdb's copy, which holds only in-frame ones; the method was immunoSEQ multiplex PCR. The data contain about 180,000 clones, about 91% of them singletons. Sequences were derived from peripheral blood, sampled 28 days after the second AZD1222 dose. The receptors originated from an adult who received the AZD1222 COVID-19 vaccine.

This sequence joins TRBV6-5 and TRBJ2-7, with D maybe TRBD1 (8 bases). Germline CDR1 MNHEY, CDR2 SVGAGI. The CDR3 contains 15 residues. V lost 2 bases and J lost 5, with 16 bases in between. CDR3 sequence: CASSYGSQGGNEQYF. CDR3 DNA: TGTGCCAGCAGTTACGGGTCACAGGGGGGGAACGAGCAGTACTTC.

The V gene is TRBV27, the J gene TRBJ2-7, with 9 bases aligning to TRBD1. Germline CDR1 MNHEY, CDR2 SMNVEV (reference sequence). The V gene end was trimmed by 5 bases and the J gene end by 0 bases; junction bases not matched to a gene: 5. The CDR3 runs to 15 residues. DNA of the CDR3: TGTGCCAGCAGTAAGGGACAGGGCAGCTCCTACGAGCAGTACTTC. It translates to CASSKGQGSSYEQYF.

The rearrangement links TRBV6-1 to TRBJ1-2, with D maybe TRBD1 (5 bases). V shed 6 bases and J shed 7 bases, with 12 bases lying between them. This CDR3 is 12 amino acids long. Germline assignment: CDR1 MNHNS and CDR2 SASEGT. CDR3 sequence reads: CASSDSISGYTF. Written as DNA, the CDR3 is TGTGCCAGCAGCGACAGTATTAGTGGCTACACCTTC.

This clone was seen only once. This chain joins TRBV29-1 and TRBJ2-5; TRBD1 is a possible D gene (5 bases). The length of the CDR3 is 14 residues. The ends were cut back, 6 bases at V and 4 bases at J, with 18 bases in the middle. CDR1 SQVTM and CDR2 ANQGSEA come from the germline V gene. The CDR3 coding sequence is TGCAGCGTGAGAGGTAGGGGAACAAGAGAGACCCAGTACTTC. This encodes CSVRGRGTRETQYF.

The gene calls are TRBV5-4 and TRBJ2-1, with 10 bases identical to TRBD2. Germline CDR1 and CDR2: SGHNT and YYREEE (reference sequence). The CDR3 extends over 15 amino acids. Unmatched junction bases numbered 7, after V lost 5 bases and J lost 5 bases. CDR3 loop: CASSQSGGAHNEQFF. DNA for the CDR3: TGTGCCAGCAGTCAGAGCGGGGGGGCACACAATGAGCAGTTCTTC.

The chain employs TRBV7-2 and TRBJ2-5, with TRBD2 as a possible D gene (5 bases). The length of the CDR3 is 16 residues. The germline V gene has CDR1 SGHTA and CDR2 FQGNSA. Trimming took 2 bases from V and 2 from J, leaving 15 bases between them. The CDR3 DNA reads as TGTGCCAGCAGCTTACTCCCGGGGATCGGTCAAGAGACCCAGTACTTC. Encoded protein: CASSLLPGIGQETQYF.

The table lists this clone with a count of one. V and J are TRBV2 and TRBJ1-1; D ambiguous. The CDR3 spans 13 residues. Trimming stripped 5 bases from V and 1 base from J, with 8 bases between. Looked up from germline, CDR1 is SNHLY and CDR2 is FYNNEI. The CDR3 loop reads CASSYRPNTEAFF. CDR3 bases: TGTGCCAGCAGTTACCGTCCGAACACTGAAGCTTTCTTT.

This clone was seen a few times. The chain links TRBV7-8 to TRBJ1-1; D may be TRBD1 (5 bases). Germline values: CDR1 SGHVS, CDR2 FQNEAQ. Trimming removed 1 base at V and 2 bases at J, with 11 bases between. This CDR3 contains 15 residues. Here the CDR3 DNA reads TGTGCCAGCAGCTTAGTCAGGGCAGACAACACTGAAGCTTTCTTT. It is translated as CASSLVRADNTEAFF.

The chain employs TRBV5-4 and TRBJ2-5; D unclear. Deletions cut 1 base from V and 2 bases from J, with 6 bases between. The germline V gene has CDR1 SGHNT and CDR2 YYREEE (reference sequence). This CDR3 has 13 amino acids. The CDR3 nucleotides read TGTGCCAGCAGCTTGAAGGGACAAGAGACCCAGTACTTC. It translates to CASSLKGQETQYF.